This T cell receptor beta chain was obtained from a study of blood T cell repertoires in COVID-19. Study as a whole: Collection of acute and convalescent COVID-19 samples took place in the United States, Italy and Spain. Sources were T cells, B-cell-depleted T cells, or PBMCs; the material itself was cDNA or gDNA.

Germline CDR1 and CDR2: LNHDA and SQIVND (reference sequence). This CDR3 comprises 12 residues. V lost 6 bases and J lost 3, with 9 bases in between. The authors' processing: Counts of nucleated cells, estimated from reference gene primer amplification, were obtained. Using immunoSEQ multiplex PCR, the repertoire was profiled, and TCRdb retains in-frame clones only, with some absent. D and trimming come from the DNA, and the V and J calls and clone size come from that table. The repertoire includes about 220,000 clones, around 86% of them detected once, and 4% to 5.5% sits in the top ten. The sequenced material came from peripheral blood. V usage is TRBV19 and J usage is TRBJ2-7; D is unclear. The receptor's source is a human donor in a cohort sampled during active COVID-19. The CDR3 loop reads CASSSGLYEQYF. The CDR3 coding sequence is TGTGCCAGTAGCTCTGGGCTCTACGAGCAGTACTTC.